The sequence of this T cell receptor beta chain was determined in a study of CD8 T cells in ankylosing spondylitis (dated by TCRdb to 2016 to 2017). Some background on the complete study: The study profiled T cell receptor beta repertoires in healthy donors and ankylosing spondylitis patients to find disease-linked TCR variants. The whole study cohort included some 100 healthy donors and 25 ankylosing spondylitis patients. Peripheral blood was sampled, and synovial fluid was additionally collected from ankylosing spondylitis patients. Findings and caveats that apply to the study as a whole: A CD8+ phenotype was shown by the disease-linked clones, which were found at relatively low frequencies in peripheral blood. According to the report, matched synovial fluid samples from ankylosing spondylitis patients were significantly enriched for the disease-linked clones. Some of the motif variants had been reported before in the synovial fluid and blood of reactive arthritis patients, a finding that suggests common disease-initiation mechanisms. A TCR beta motif of eight highly homologous amino acid variants appeared characteristic of blood from ankylosing spondylitis patients.

Details on this clonotype: Its antigen is not yet known. Given a much more abundant clone one base away, this may be a read error.

Its CDR3 holds 12 amino acids, cysteine through phenylalanine. Only CDR3 DNA remains: 36 bases, in frame from the first base. From the germline V gene, CDR1 is KGHDR and CDR2 is SFDVKD. The V and J ends are trimmed by 3 bases and 6 bases, leaving 7 bases between them. TCRdb lists the instrument as Illumina HiSeq 2500. Quantitative 5'-RACE with molecular barcodes was used to prepare TCR beta libraries. The paper's data handling went like this. A new computational method, built on a probabilistic model of VDJ rearrangement, was used to identify disease-linked TCR variants. The raw public data were reprocessed by TCRdb itself: fastp quality trimming at Q25, MiXCR clonotype calling, in-frame beta chains only. Under each unique CDR3 protein, matching rows form one entry showing the most common genes and DNA. The V and J calls were not made by the authors but by TCRdb's processing. Counted in this sample were 250,000 to 400,000 distinct CDR3 sequences; approximately 10% of them appeared once. 8% to 9.5% of the sample is taken by the ten largest.

The receptor comes from a female donor with ankylosing spondylitis or in good health (not recorded which). The chain joins TRBV24-1 to TRBJ1-2, with the D gene not confidently named. The material sequenced was blood, either unsorted or a sorted T cell fraction (not recorded which). The nucleotide sequence is TGTGCCACCAGTGATCCGACCGATGGCTACACCTTC. It translates as CATSDPTDGYTF.